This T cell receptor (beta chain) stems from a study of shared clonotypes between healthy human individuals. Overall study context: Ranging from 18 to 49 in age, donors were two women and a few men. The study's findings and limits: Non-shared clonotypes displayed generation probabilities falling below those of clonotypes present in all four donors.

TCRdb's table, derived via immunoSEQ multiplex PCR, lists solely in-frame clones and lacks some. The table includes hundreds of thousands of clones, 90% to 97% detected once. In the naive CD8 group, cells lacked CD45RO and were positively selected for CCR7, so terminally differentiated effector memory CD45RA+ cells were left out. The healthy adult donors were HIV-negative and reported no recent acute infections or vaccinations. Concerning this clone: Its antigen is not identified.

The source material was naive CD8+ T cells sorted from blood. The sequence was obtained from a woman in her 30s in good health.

CDR3 protein: CASSPPAGVTIYF. The CDR3, as DNA: TGTGCCAGCAGCCCCCCGGCAGGAGTAACCATATATTTT. The V call is TRBV9, the J call TRBJ1-3; the D is unclear. The CDR3 length is 13 residues. V lost 4 bases and J lost 10, with 15 bases in between. Germline loops: CDR1 SGDLS, CDR2 YYNGEE.